These 20 T cell receptor beta chains share one sample of origin, sequenced in a study of CD8+ T cells in alopecia areata. Reverse transcription of extracted RNA yielded cDNA, which provided the sequencing template. Only in-frame clones appear in the TCRdb table, and some are missing; sequencing was by immunoSEQ multiplex PCR. This repertoire shows 8,000 to 10,000 clones, 67% found once; its top ten account for roughly 15%. Those with alopecia areata gave lesional scalp punch biopsies and peripheral blood. Sequences were obtained from skin. Receptors originate from a human donor with alopecia areata.

The chain couples TRBV7-3 to TRBJ1-6; D unclear. The CDR3 covers 13 residues. Trimming took 0 bases from V and 8 from J, leaving 5 bases between them. CDR1 is SGHTA and CDR2 is FQGTGA in the germline V gene. CDR3 region: CASSLTPDSPLHF. The CDR3 DNA follows: TGTGCCAGCAGCTTAACACCCGATTCACCCCTCCACTTT.

V is TRBV9 and J is TRBJ2-5, with D perhaps TRBD1 (6 bases). There are 13 residues in the CDR3. Germline V gene sequence: CDR1 SGDLS, CDR2 YYNGEE. Trimming cost V 4 bases and J 2 bases, with 9 bases left between them. The CDR3 protein is CASSRGFQETQYF. DNA of the CDR3: TGTGCCAGCAGCAGGGGGTTTCAAGAGACCCAGTACTTC. The whole variable domain, remainder taken from reference TRBV9 and TRBJ2-5, is DSGVTQTPKHLITATGQRVTLRCSPRSGDLSVYWYQQSLDQGLQFLIQYYNGEERAKGNILERFSAQQFPDLHSELNLSSLELGDSALYFCASSRGFQETQYFGPGTRLLVL.

The gene calls are TRBV2 and TRBJ2-3, with a possible D match to TRBD1 (6 bases). Germline loops: CDR1 SNHLY, CDR2 FYNNEI. Trimming cost V 7 bases and J 4 bases, with 15 bases left between them. This CDR3 comprises 14 residues. This CDR3 is CASNLQGGADTQYF. The CDR3 DNA is TGTGCCAGCAATCTACAGGGTGGCGCAGATACGCAGTATTTT.

The chain has TRBV29-1 and TRBJ2-7, with 11 bases matching TRBD1. Germline values: CDR1 SQVTM, CDR2 ANQGSEA. V lost 5 bases to trimming and J lost 3 bases; unmatched junction nucleotides: 6. The CDR3 contains 14 residues. The CDR3, as DNA: TGCAGCGTTACTGGACAGGGGGCTAACTACGAGCAGTACTTC. This gives the protein CSVTGQGANYEQYF.

This clone appeared a few times. The CDR3 sequence: CASSLGQGGTYEQYF. The CDR3 coding sequence is TGTGCCAGCAGTTTGGGACAGGGGGGCACCTACGAGCAGTACTTC. This chain uses TRBV28 with TRBJ2-7; 11 positions agree with TRBD1. Germline CDR1 reads MDHEN; CDR2 reads SYDVKM. The CDR3 is 15 amino acids. J gave up 2 bases and V 3 bases, and 3 bases lay outside the gene matches.

The rearrangement links TRBV28 to TRBJ2-7; tentatively, D is TRBD1 or TRBD2 (5 bases each). The CDR3 consists of 17 residues. Germline values: CDR1 MDHEN, CDR2 SYDVKM. Trimming removed 5 bases from V and 7 bases from J, with 27 bases in between. CDR3 amino acids: CASSKRRLGRGEEEQYF. DNA for the CDR3: TGTGCCAGCAGTAAAAGGCGGCTGGGGAGAGGGGAAGAGGAGCAGTACTTC.

V is TRBV6-6 and J is TRBJ2-1, with D possibly called TRBD1 or TRBD2 (6 bases each). Germline CDR1 is MNHNY and CDR2 is SVGAGI (reference sequence). CDR3 length equals 15 residues. V gave up 2 bases and J gave up 2 bases, with 10 bases separating them. DNA of the CDR3: TGTGCCAGCAGTTACGGAGGGGGTACCTACAATGAGCAGTTCTTC. Protein: CASSYGGGTYNEQFF.

V is TRBV7-2 and J is TRBJ2-7; D not certain. The CDR3 has 12 residues. Looked up from germline, CDR1 is SGHTA and CDR2 is FQGNSA. The V end was cut by 5 bases, the J end by 5 bases, with 10 bases between. CDR3 region: CASSPRSHEQYF. The CDR3, as DNA: TGTGCCAGCAGCCCAAGGTCCCACGAGCAGTACTTC. Based on the CDR3 plus reference TRBV7-2 and TRBJ2-7, the full variable domain is GAGVSQSPSNKVTEKGKDVELRCDPISGHTALYWYRQSLGQGLEFLIYFQGNSAPDKSGLPSDRFSAERTGGSVSTLTIQRTQQEDSAVYLCASSPRSHEQYFGPGTRLTVT.

The chain has TRBV29-1 and TRBJ1-6; D remains unclear. Trimming removed 1 base from V and 12 bases from J, with 13 bases in between. Germline CDR1 reads SQVTM; CDR2 reads ANQGSEA. CDR3 length equals 13 residues. The DNA of the CDR3 is TGCAGCGTTGAAGTAGGGCCGCGTTTACCCCTCCACTTT. Protein product: CSVEVGPRLPLHF.

The rearrangement joins TRBV6-4 to TRBJ1-1; D is unresolved. V was cut by 3 bases and J by 1 base, with 6 bases left in between. The CDR3 has 13 amino acids. Germline V CDR1 and CDR2: MRHNA, SNTAGT. The CDR3 sequence: CASSDQPNTEAFF. The CDR3 DNA reads as TGTGCCAGCAGTGATCAGCCGAACACTGAAGCTTTCTTT.

V gene TRBV5-4 combines with J gene TRBJ2-7; D possibly uses TRBD1 or TRBD2 (5 bases each). The CDR3 is 16 residues long. V was pared by 1 base and J by 0 bases, with 14 bases between. The germline CDR1 and CDR2 sequences are SGHNT and YYREEE (reference sequence). The CDR3 region is CASSLKRDASSYEQYF. CDR3 DNA: TGTGCCAGCAGCTTGAAAAGGGACGCGAGCTCCTACGAGCAGTACTTC. Using reference TRBV5-4 and TRBJ2-7 for the parts outside the CDR3, the full variable domain is ETGVTQSPTHLIKTRGQQVTLRCSSQSGHNTVSWYQQALGQGPQFIFQYYREEENGRGNFPPRFSGLQFPNYSSELNVNALELDDSALYLCASSLKRDASSYEQYFGPGTRLTVT.

This CDR3 reads CASSFARLGTTSYEQYF. The DNA for the CDR3 is TGTGCCAGCAGTTTTGCTCGATTGGGGACTACCTCCTACGAGCAGTACTTC. The chain uses TRBV28 and TRBJ2-7; 7 nucleotides match TRBD2. Germline CDR1 and CDR2: MDHEN and SYDVKM. Unmatched junction bases numbered 11, after V lost 3 bases and J lost 0 bases. The CDR3 is 17 residues long.

The V and J genes are TRBV5-5 and TRBJ2-3; 7 nucleotides match TRBD1. CDR1 and CDR2 (germline): SGHKS, YYEKEE (reference sequence). This CDR3 comprises 14 residues. The V and J ends lost 4 bases and 5 bases, in that order; junction bases with no gene match: 7. CDR3 amino acids: CASSPGSGGDTQYF. The CDR3 coding sequence is TGTGCCAGCAGCCCCGGGTCAGGGGGAGATACGCAGTATTTT.

V and J are TRBV7-2 and TRBJ2-7; D is perhaps TRBD2 (6 bases). Germline CDR1 is SGHTA and CDR2 is FQGNSA. V was pared by 6 bases and J by 3 bases, with 15 bases between. This CDR3 contains 14 residues. Here the CDR3 DNA reads TGTGCCAGCAGTTGGGGGGTAGGGGACTACGAGCAGTACTTC. This translates into CASSWGVGDYEQYF.

The CDR3 DNA follows: TGTGCCAGCAGTTACTCGAAACAGGCTGCCTACGAGCAGTACTTC. Translating it yields CASSYSKQAAYEQYF. This chain links TRBV6-5 with TRBJ2-7; maybe TRBD1 (5 bases). V was shortened by 0 bases and J by 2 bases, with 11 bases between the two germline ends. The germline gives CDR1 MNHEY, CDR2 SVGAGI. The CDR3 consists of 15 residues.

The V and J genes are TRBV7-6 and TRBJ2-7, with D tentatively TRBD2 (6 bases). V was shortened by 5 bases and J by 2 bases, with 13 bases between the two germline ends. The germline CDR1 and CDR2 sequences are SGHVS and FNYEAQ. This CDR3 is 14 amino acids long. The DNA for the CDR3 is TGTGCCAGCAGCGCCGGGACTCCCCCCTACGAGCAGTACTTC. It encodes CASSAGTPPYEQYF. The full variable domain, with the rest looked up from reference TRBV7-6 and TRBJ2-7, is GAGVSQSPRYKVTKRGQDVALRCDPISGHVSLYWYRQALGQGPEFLTYFNYEAQQDKSGLPNDRFSAERPEGSISTLTIQRTEQRDSAMYRCASSAGTPPYEQYFGPGTRLTVT.

J is TRBJ1-5 and V is TRBV6-5; TRBD1 might be the D (5 bases). Germline V CDR1 and CDR2: MNHEY, SVGAGI. CDR3 size: 15 residues. Trimming shortened V by 6 bases and J by 2 bases, and 14 bases separated the two germline ends. The CDR3 DNA sequence: TGTGCCAGCAGCCCGGACACCTATGGCAATCAGCCCCAGCATTTT. Translated: CASSPDTYGNQPQHF.

The chain uses TRBV2 and TRBJ2-7; possibly TRBD2 for D (5 bases). The germline V and J ends were trimmed by 3 bases and 5 bases, with 11 bases remaining between them. Germline-derived CDR1 and CDR2 are SNHLY and FYNNEI. This CDR3 region has 13 residues. Here the CDR3 DNA reads TGTGCCAGCAGTGAGTTGAGGGAGAACGAGCAGTACTTC. Translated: CASSELRENEQYF.

The chain uses TRBV28 and TRBJ2-7; D is unresolved. Germline values: CDR1 MDHEN, CDR2 SYDVKM. Trimming removed 2 bases from V and 2 bases from J, with 10 bases in between. This CDR3 contains 14 residues. CDR3 residues: CASSLRHSTYEQYF. The CDR3 coding sequence is TGTGCCAGCAGTTTACGGCACTCCACCTACGAGCAGTACTTC.

This clone was observed a single time. J is TRBJ2-7 and V is TRBV9, with 7 bases that match TRBD2. The CDR3 length is 13 residues. The V gene end was trimmed by 4 bases and the J gene end by 4 bases; junction bases not matched to a gene: 5. From germline, CDR1 is SGDLS and CDR2 YYNGEE. The CDR3 bases are TGTGCCAGCAGCCCAGGGCGGGGGTACGAGCAGTACTTC. Translated: CASSPGRGYEQYF.